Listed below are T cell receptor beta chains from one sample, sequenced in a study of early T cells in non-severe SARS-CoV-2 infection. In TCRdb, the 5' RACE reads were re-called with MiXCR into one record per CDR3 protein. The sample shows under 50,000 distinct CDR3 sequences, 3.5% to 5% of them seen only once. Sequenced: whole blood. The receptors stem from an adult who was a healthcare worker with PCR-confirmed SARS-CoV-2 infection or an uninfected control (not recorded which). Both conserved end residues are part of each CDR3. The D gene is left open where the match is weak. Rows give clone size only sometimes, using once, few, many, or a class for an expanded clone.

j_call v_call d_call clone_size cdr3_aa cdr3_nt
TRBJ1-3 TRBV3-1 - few CASSQIQRNTIYF TGTGCCAGCAGCCAAATTCAACGAAACACCATATATTTT
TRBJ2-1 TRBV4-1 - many CASSPGSYNEQFF TGCGCCAGCAGCCCCGGGAGCTACAATGAGCAGTTCTTC
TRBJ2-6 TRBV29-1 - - CSVAFSGANVLTF TGCAGCGTTGCGTTCTCTGGGGCCAACGTCCTGACTTTC
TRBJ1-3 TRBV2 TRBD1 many CASRRQGGGNTIYF TGTGCCAGCAGGCGACAGGGGGGCGGAAACACCATATATTTT
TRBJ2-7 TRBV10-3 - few CAISDQQAGTYEQYF TGTGCCATCAGTGACCAGCAGGCGGGGACCTACGAGCAGTACTTC
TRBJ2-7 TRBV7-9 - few CASSLPATYEQYF TGTGCCAGCAGCTTGCCAGCCACCTACGAGCAGTACTTC
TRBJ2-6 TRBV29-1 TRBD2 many CSVNSGTSRSGANVLTF TGCAGCGTAAACTCCGGGACTAGCCGGTCTGGGGCCAACGTCCTGACTTTC
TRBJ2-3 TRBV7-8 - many CASSLWTSPTDTQYF TGTGCCAGCAGCTTATGGACATCTCCCACAGATACGCAGTATTTT
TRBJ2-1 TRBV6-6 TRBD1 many CASGNPGQGGDEQFF TGTGCCAGCGGGAATCCCGGACAGGGTGGTGATGAGCAGTTCTTC
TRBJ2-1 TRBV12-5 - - CASGLSSRNEQFF TGTGCTAGTGGTTTGAGTAGCCGCAATGAGCAGTTCTTC
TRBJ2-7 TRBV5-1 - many CASSLAVFSYEQYF TGCGCCAGCAGCTTGGCGGTCTTTTCCTACGAGCAGTACTTC
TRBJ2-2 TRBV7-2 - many CASLTPFPGGIGELFF TGTGCCAGCCTAACGCCCTTCCCCGGGGGAATCGGGGAGCTGTTTTTT
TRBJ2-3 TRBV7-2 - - CASSKSGADTQYF TGTGCCAGCAGCAAAAGCGGTGCAGATACGCAGTATTTT
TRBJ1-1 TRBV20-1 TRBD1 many CSAGPGQGVFANTEAFF TGCAGTGCTGGCCCGGGACAGGGAGTTTTTGCGAACACTGAAGCTTTCTTT
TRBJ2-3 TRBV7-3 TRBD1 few CASSLYRDSSTDTQYF TGTGCCAGCAGCCTTTACCGGGACAGTAGCACAGATACGCAGTATTTT
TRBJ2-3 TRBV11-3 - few CASSLAPGRVDTQYF TGTGCCAGCAGCTTAGCCCCCGGGCGCGTCGATACGCAGTATTTT
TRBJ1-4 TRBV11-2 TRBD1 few CASSLAGTENEKLFF TGTGCCAGCAGCTTAGCAGGGACAGAAAATGAAAAACTGTTTTTT
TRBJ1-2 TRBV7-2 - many CASSLALQYGYTF TGTGCCAGCAGCTTAGCGTTACAATATGGCTACACCTTC
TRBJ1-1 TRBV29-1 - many CSVDYVFTEAFF TGCAGCGTTGATTACGTATTCACTGAAGCTTTCTTT
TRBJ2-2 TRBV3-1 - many CASQLDNTGELFF TGTGCCAGTCAACTAGACAACACCGGGGAGCTGTTTTTT
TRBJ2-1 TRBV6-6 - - CASSYPGSEQFF TGTGCCAGCAGTTACCCAGGGAGTGAGCAGTTCTTC
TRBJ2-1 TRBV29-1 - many CSVYSGSREQFF TGCAGCGTCTATTCGGGGTCTCGGGAGCAGTTCTTC
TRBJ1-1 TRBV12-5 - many CASGSDRLKPFF TGTGCTAGTGGTTCAGACAGGCTGAAGCCTTTCTTT
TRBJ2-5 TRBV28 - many CASSLLTGNQETQYF TGTGCCAGCAGTTTACTCACAGGGAACCAAGAGACCCAGTACTTC
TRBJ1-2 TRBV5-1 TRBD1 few CASRDTGTVYYGYTF TGCGCCAGCAGGGATACCGGGACAGTTTACTATGGCTACACCTTC
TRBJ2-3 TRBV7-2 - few CASSLEADASTDTQYF TGTGCCAGCAGCTTAGAAGCGGACGCTAGCACAGATACGCAGTATTTT
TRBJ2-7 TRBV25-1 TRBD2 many CASSELAGVNEQYF TGTGCCAGCAGTGAGCTAGCGGGAGTTAACGAGCAGTACTTC
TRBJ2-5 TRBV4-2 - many CASSQDLGVGTQYF TGTGCCAGCAGCCAAGATTTGGGGGTTGGGACCCAGTACTTC
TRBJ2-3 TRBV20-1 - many CSARASTDTQYF TGCAGTGCTAGAGCATCCACAGATACGCAGTATTTT